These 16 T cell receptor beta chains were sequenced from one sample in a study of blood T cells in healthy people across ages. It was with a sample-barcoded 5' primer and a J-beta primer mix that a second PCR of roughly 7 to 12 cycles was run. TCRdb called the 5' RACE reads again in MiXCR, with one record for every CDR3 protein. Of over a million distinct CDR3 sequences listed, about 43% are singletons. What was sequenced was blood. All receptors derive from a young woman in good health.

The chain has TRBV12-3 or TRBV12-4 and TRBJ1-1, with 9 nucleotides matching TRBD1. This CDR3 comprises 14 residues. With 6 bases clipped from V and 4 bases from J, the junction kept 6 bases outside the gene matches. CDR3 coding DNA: TGTGCCAGCAGAACCGGGACAGGGTTCACTGAAGCTTTCTTT. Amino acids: CASRTGTGFTEAFF.

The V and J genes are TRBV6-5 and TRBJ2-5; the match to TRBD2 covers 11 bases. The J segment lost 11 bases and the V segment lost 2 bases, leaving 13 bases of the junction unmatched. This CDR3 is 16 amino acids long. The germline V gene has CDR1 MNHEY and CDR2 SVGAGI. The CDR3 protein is CASSYTGLAAYNEQYF. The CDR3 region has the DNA TGTGCCAGCAGTTACACGGGACTAGCGGCTTACAATGAGCAGTACTTC.

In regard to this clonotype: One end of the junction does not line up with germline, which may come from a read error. CDR3 sequence reads: CAGSRLAGGGNEQYF. CDR3 in DNA: TGTGCCGGCAGCCGCCTAGCGGGGGGTGGCAATGAGCAGTACTTC. The chain is built from TRBV13 and TRBJ2-5, with 11 bases aligning to TRBD2. Germline V CDR1 and CDR2: PRHDT, FYEKMQ (reference sequence). The CDR3 spans 15 residues.

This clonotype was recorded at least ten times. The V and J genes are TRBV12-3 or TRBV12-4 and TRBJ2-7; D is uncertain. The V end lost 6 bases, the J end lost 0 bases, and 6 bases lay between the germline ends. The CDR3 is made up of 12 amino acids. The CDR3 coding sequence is TGTGCCAGCAGCCCGAGCTCCTACGAGCAGTACTTC. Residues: CASSPSSYEQYF.

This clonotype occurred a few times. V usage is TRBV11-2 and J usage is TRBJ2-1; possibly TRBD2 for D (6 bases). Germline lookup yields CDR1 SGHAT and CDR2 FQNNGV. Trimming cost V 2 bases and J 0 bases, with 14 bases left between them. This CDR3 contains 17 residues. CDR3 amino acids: CASSLWVADNSYNEQFF. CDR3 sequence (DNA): TGTGCCAGCAGCTTATGGGTAGCGGATAACTCCTACAATGAGCAGTTCTTC.

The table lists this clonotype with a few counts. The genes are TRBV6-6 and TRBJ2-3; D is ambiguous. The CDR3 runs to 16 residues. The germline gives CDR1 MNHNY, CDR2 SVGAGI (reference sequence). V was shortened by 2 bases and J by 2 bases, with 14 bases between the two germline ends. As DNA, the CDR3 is TGTGCCAGCAGTTACCCCACTGGCCCCCACACAGATACGCAGTATTTT. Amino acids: CASSYPTGPHTDTQYF.

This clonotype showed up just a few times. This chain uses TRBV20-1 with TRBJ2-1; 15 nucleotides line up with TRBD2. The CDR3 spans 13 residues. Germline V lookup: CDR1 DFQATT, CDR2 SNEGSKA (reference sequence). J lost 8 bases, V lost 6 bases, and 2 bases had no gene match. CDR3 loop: CSAGLAGGDEQFF. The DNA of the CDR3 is TGCAGTGCGGGACTAGCGGGAGGCGATGAGCAGTTCTTC.

The CDR3 sequence is CASSQDRGTQGDTQYF. The CDR3 DNA reads as TGCGCCAGCAGCCAAGATCGTGGGACCCAAGGGGATACGCAGTATTTT. The chain uses TRBV4-3 and TRBJ2-3; possibly TRBD1 or TRBD2 for D (5 bases each). V was shortened by 0 bases and J by 6 bases, with 16 bases between the two germline ends. The CDR3 extends over 16 amino acids. Germline-derived CDR1 and CDR2 are LGHNA and YSLEER.

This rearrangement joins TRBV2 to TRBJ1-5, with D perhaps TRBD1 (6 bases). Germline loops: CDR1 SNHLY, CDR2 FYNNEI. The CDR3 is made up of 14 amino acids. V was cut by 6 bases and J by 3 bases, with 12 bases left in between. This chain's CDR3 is CASRSGHLNQPQHF. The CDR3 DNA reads TGTGCCAGCAGGTCGGGACACCTCAATCAGCCCCAGCATTTT.

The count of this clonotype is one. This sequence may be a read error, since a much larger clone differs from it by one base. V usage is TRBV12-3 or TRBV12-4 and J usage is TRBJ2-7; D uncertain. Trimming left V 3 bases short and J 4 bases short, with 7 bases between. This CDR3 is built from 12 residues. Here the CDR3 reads CASSFERYEQYF. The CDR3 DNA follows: TGTGCCAGCAGTTTCGAAAGATACGAGCAGTACTTC.

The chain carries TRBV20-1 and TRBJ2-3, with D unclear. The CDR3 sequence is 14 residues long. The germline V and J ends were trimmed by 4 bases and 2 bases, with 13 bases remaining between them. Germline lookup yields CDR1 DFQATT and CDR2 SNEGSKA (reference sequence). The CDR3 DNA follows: TGCAGTGCTAAAACATCCGGGCCCACAGATACGCAGTATTTT. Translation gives CSAKTSGPTDTQYF.

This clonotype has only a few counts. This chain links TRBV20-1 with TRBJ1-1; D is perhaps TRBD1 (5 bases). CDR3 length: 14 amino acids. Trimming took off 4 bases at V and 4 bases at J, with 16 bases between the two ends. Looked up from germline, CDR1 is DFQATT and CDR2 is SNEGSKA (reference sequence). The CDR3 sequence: CSATGAGLVTEAFF. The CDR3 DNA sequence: TGCAGTGCTACCGGGGCAGGGTTGGTCACTGAAGCTTTCTTT.

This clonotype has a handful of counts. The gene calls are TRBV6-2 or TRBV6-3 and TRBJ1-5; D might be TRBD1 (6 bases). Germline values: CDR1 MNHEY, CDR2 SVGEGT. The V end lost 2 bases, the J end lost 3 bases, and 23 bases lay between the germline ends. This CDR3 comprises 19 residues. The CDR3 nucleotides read TGTGCCAGCAGTTACCAGGGGAAATGGTCTCTAAACACCAATCAGCCCCAGCATTTT. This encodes CASSYQGKWSLNTNQPQHF.

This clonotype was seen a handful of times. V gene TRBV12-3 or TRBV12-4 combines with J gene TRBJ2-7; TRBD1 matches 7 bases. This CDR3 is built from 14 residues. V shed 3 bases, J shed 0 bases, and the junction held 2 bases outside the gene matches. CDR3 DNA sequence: TGTGCCAGCAGTTTGGGACAGAACTCCTACGAGCAGTACTTC. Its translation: CASSLGQNSYEQYF.

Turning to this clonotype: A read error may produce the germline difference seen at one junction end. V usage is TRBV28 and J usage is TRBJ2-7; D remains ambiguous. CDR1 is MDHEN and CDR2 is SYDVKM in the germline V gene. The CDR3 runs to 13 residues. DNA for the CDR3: TGTGCTAGCAACCCGGCAGGAACCTACGAGCAGTACTTC. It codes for CASNPAGTYEQYF.

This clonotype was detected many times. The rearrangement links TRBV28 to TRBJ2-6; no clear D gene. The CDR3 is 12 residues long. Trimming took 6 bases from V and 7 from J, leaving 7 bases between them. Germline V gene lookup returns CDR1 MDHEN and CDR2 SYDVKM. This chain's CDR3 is CASRDNANVLTF. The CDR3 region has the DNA TGTGCCAGCAGAGACAACGCCAACGTCCTGACTTTC. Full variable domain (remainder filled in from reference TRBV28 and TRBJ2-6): DVKVTQSSRYLVKRTGEKVFLECVQDMDHENMFWYRQDPGLGLRLIYFSYDVKMKEKGDIPEGYSVSREKKERFSLILESASTNQTSMYLCASRDNANVLTFGAGSRLTVL.